This T cell receptor beta chain was identified in a study of blood T cell repertoires in COVID-19. Study background: Some COVID-19 samples were acute and others convalescent; all came from the United States, Italy and Spain. Sources were T cells, B-cell-depleted T cells, or PBMCs; the material itself was cDNA or gDNA.

TCRdb's copy holds only in-frame clones and misses some; the assay was immunoSEQ multiplex PCR. The sample shows around 280,000 clones, over 85% of them seen only once. With regard to this clone: At one boundary the junction diverges from the germline segment, which might be a read error.

Germline V gene lookup returns CDR1 LGHNA and CDR2 YNFKEQ. This CDR3 spans 15 amino acids. This sequence originates from a woman under 40 with COVID-19, enrolled during active disease. The rearrangement joins TRBV4-2 to TRBJ1-3; the match to TRBD1 covers 7 bases. Sequencing was carried out using peripheral blood. In DNA form, the CDR3 reads TGTGCCAGCAGCCAAGAAGGGGGCGGTGGAAGCACCATATATTTT. It yields the protein CASSQEGGGGSTIYF.